This TCR beta chain was retrieved from a study of cytomegalovirus exposure and HLA in healthy donors. Clones were read by immunoSEQ multiplex PCR, and TCRdb kept only the in-frame ones, dropping some. The sample includes around 220,000 clones, over 80% seen only once; the top ten take over 11%. The CDR3 has 14 amino acids. The germline V gene has CDR1 LGHNA and CDR2 YNFKEQ. Trimming left V 1 base short and J 2 bases short, with 5 bases between. The clonotype comes from a woman between 25 and 40 years old in good health and CMV-seropositive. The rearrangement links TRBV4-2 to TRBJ2-2; no reliable D call. Sequencing input: PBMCs. CDR3 sequence reads: CASSQASNTGELFF. DNA of the CDR3: TGTGCCAGCAGCCAAGCGTCTAACACCGGGGAGCTGTTTTTT.